This TCR beta chain originates from a study of Graves' ophthalmopathy and Graves' hyperthyroidism (dated by TCRdb to between 2018 and 2020). General notes on the study: Peripheral blood was collected at initial diagnosis, prior to any treatment. The study used TCR beta repertoire signatures to distinguish Graves' ophthalmopathy from Graves' hyperthyroidism and to predict progression to ophthalmopathy. In total, some 130 blood samples were TCR-sequenced: 40 to 45 ophthalmopathy, some 80 hyperthyroidism and approximately 17 hyperthyroidism-to-ophthalmopathy patients. To explore V-J signatures that distinguish ophthalmopathy from hyperthyroidism, a discovery set of about a hundred patients was enrolled, made up of about 40 with ophthalmopathy and roughly 57 with stable hyperthyroidism. An independent validation cohort was composed of some 18 hyperthyroidism patients and around 15 patients who later progressed from hyperthyroidism to ophthalmopathy. In a handful of hyperthyroidism patients, the T-cell repertoires found in thyroid tissue were compared with those found in blood. After sampling, hyperthyroidism patients received methimazole starting at 30 mg daily, and ophthalmopathy patients received high-dose intravenous methylprednisolone. The 90 to 100 discovery patients were randomly split 7:3 into training and test sets.

Results the study describes overall, beyond this receptor: In cross-validation, the 13-signature model distinguished ophthalmopathy from stable hyperthyroidism with around 90% sensitivity and around 83% specificity, while in the test set the corresponding values were about 80% and 75%. No statistical method was used to predetermine the sample size, and group allocation was not hidden from the investigators. Most expanded thyroid clonotypes with frequency above 0.001 were also detected in blood, suggesting blood repertoires may reflect the thyroid immune response. In validation, the model predicted ophthalmopathy progression with over 60% sensitivity and approximately 72% specificity; around twelve predicted patients were CT-confirmed with GO in a median of around 6 months.

For repertoire sequencing, the TCR beta CDR3 regions were amplified from RNA transcripts. A first-round RT-PCR used HTBI primers with the Qiagen OneStep RT-PCR kit, followed by a second-round multiplex PCR, size selection and purification. Libraries were sequenced paired-end with 100 bp reads on an Illumina HiSeq2000. The paper's data handling went like this. SOAPnuke was used to process the reads, removing any read that contained adapters or uncalled bases, had a mean Phred below 15, or lacked an exact match to the constant primer or identifier. High-quality paired reads were merged with COPE v1.2.5. Clonotypes were defined as unique nucleotide sequences and were aligned to IMGT TRB V, D and J references using MiTCR v1.1. The analysis was limited to V-J combinations with a frequency above 0.0001, which together covered roughly 99% of the repertoires. For each V-J combination, a TCR clonal expansion and chaos score was defined as the ratio of F50 clonal expansion to chaos observed in the TCRdist matrix. Welch's t-statistics and random forest were used to reduce the features to around 13 V-J combinations, which were then used as input to a naive Bayes classifier. The Morisita-Horn index was used to measure how similar the thyroid and blood repertoires were. TCRdb redid the processing of the public reads, applying fastp at Q25 and MiXCR, and retained in-frame beta chains. Rows merge per CDR3 protein into single entries with the most common DNA and genes. The V and J calls follow TCRdb's processing rather than the paper's. This sample comprises hundreds of thousands of distinct CDR3 sequences, about 24% of them detected only once. Around 6.9% of the sample comes from the top ten.

Deletion took 7 bases off V and 3 bases off J, with a span of 10 bases between the germline ends. Including the terminal cysteine and phenylalanine, the CDR3 comprises 13 residues. Only the CDR3 region is kept as DNA, spanning 39 bases read in frame from base 1. Per the germline V gene, MNHNS is the CDR1 and SASEGT is the CDR2. This clonotype came up many times. The antigen this receptor binds is unknown. The input lacks base qualities; no much larger clone sits a single base away. A patient counted as having stable hyperthyroidism if there was no progression to ophthalmopathy within 18 months of follow-up. Hyperthyroidism patients were newly diagnosed, with disease duration under 2 months, and aged 18 to 65 years. Patients with other autoimmune diseases, uncontrolled infections, pregnancy or lactation were excluded. Diagnosis relied on clinical symptoms, serum thyroxine, TRAb, thyroid ultrasound and orbital computed tomography. Ficoll-Paque density gradient centrifugation was used to isolate PBMCs from about 9 ml of fresh peripheral blood. Trizol reagent was used to extract the total RNA, and its quality was then checked on an Agilent 2100 Bioanalyzer.

What was sequenced was peripheral blood. This TCR derives from a woman aged 18-29 years with stable Graves' hyperthyroidism. Some clones in this sample may be carry-over from other donors' samples. Donor details come from another sample of the same person, matched by shared clones. Recombination joined TRBV6-1 with TRBJ1-5; the D gene cannot be named for sure. DNA sequence: TGTGCCAGCACATCCACGAACAATCAGCCCCAGCATTTT. This yields the protein CASTSTNNQPQHF.